This is a list of T cell receptor beta chains from one sample in a study of blood T cells in healthy people across ages. TCRdb analysed the 5' RACE reads with MiXCR anew, one entry per CDR3 protein. Among about 780,000 distinct CDR3 sequences, about 46% were seen once, and the ten largest hold less than 20%. The sample taken for sequencing was blood. The receptors stem from a man aged 80 or over in good health. Each CDR3 is given with its conserved first and last residue. A D gene is named only where the DNA matches it firmly. Size tells how often a clone was seen (once, few, many) or the class of an expanded clone, and some rows leave it out.

j_gene,abundance,v_gene,d_gene,len,CDR3nt,CDR3aa
TRBJ2-5,-,TRBV12-3/TRBV12-4,-,14,TGTGCCAGCAGTCGACAAGTCCTTGGGGAGACCCAGTACTTC,CASSRQVLGETQYF
TRBJ2-1,-,TRBV27,-,17,TGTGCCAGCAGTTTTCTTGCATCAGCGGCAAACTACAATGAGCAGTTCTTC,CASSFLASAANYNEQFF
TRBJ2-3,-,TRBV20-1,-,13,TGCAGTGCTATCGACTCTAGCACAGATACGCAGTATTTT,CSAIDSSTDTQYF
TRBJ2-1,few,TRBV15,TRBD2,17,TGTGCCACCAGCAGGCTAGCGGGAGGGCTAATGGACAATGAGCAGTTCTTC,CATSRLAGGLMDNEQFF
TRBJ2-7,-,TRBV12-3/TRBV12-4,TRBD1,15,TGTGCCAGCAGTCCACGAGGGACAGTTGGGTACGAGCAGTACTTC,CASSPRGTVGYEQYF
TRBJ2-7,-,TRBV7-2,-,14,TGTGCCAGCAGCTCACAGGGTCTTTCCTACGAGCAGTACTTC,CASSSQGLSYEQYF
TRBJ2-1,few,TRBV5-6,TRBD2,16,TGTGCCAGCAGCTTCCGGACTAGCGGGACCTACAATGAGCAGTTCTTC,CASSFRTSGTYNEQFF
TRBJ2-3,few,TRBV4-2,TRBD2,16,TGTGCCAGCAGCCAAGGAGGGAGGGTTAGCACAGATACGCAGTATTTT,CASSQGGRVSTDTQYF
TRBJ2-1,few,TRBV12-3/TRBV12-4,-,12,TGTGCCAGCAGTTTAGCGGGCCATGAGCAGTTCTTC,CASSLAGHEQFF
TRBJ2-5,many,TRBV29-1,TRBD1,13,TGCAGCGCTAGGACAGGGGGCGGGAATGAGCAGTACTTC,CSARTGGGNEQYF
TRBJ2-7,-,TRBV20-1,-,12,TGCAGTGCTAGACAGGGGCCCCACGAGCAGTACTTC,CSARQGPHEQYF
TRBJ2-1,-,TRBV11-2,-,11,TGTGCCAGCAGCTTCGCCAATGAGCAGTTCTTC,CASSFANEQFF
TRBJ2-5,-,TRBV20-1,-,13,TGCAGTGCTACGGTGTCCAGGCACAATGAGCAGTACTTC,CSATVSRHNEQYF
TRBJ2-5,-,TRBV29-1,TRBD1,14,TGCAGCGTTTCGGACAGGGTACACATGGAGACCCAGTACTTC,CSVSDRVHMETQYF
TRBJ1-5,few,TRBV25-1,-,17,TGTGCCAGCAGTTCATATGCTGGTAGGGGGGATTGTCAGCCCCAGCATTTT,CASSSYAGRGDCQPQHF
TRBJ2-3,-,TRBV29-1,-,12,TGCAGCGTTTCGTACAGGGCAGATACGCAGTATTTT,CSVSYRADTQYF
TRBJ2-2,many,TRBV27,-,13,TGTGCCAGCAGTTGGACGGGCACCGGGGAGCTGTTTTTT,CASSWTGTGELFF
TRBJ2-3,-,TRBV20-1,TRBD2,13,TGCAGTGCTAGGCGGGGGGCGCGAGATACGCAGTATTTT,CSARRGARDTQYF
TRBJ1-5,few,TRBV12-3/TRBV12-4,-,15,TGTGCCAGCAGTTTAGTACAGGACGGCAATCAGCCCCAGCATTTT,CASSLVQDGNQPQHF
TRBJ1-5,-,TRBV28,-,15,TGTGCCAGCAGCCATACACCTAATCACAATCAGCCCCAGCATTTT,CASSHTPNHNQPQHF
TRBJ1-4,-,TRBV15,-,12,TGTGCCACAGAAGACAGCGGGGAAAAACTGTTTTTT,CATEDSGEKLFF
TRBJ2-7,-,TRBV5-1,-,15,TGCGCCAGCAGCCCGGGACACCGGGACACCTACGAGCAGTACTTC,CASSPGHRDTYEQYF
TRBJ2-1,-,TRBV28,-,23,TGTGCCAGCAGTTTATGGTCCGGGACAGGGTTGCTAGCGGGAGCCCGCCTCTACAATGAGCAGTTCTTC,CASSLWSGTGLLAGARLYNEQFF
TRBJ2-1,many,TRBV20-1,-,11,TGCAGTGCTCAGGGACATGATGAGCAGTTCTTC,CSAQGHDEQFF
TRBJ2-7,-,TRBV3-1,-,15,TGTGCCAGCAGCTCCCGGGACCAAGATCCTAACGAGCAGTACTTC,CASSSRDQDPNEQYF
TRBJ1-5,-,TRBV9,-,14,TGTGCCAGCAGCGCGGTACAAGAAAATCAGCCCCAGCATTTT,CASSAVQENQPQHF
TRBJ1-5,-,TRBV7-6,TRBD1,14,TGTGCCAGCAGTGCTACAGGGGACGATCAGCCCCAGCATTTT,CASSATGDDQPQHF
TRBJ2-3,once,TRBV29-1,-,14,TGCAGCGTTGAAAGTCGCGGCGGGACCCCCGGGCAGTATTTT,CSVESRGGTPGQYF
TRBJ1-2,-,TRBV30,-,14,TGTGCCTGGAGTCCCCTATTAGGGTCCGGCGGCTACACCTTC,CAWSPLLGSGGYTF
TRBJ2-7,-,TRBV7-2,-,14,TGTGCCAGCACCTGGTCCAGGGGTTTCAACGAGCAGTACTTC,CASTWSRGFNEQYF
TRBJ2-5,-,TRBV3-1,TRBD1,17,TGTGCCAGCAGCCTCAGGCGAAGGACAGGGGGCAAAGAGACCCAGTACTTC,CASSLRRRTGGKETQYF
TRBJ1-5,-,TRBV27,TRBD1,15,TGTGCCAGCAGCCCGCACGACAGGGGCCAGAGGCCCCAGCATTTT,CASSPHDRGQRPQHF
TRBJ2-4,few,TRBV27,TRBD2,16,TGTGCCAGCAATTCCGGAGGCGGGAGGACCAAAAACATTCAGTACTTC,CASNSGGGRTKNIQYF
TRBJ2-7,few,TRBV20-1,TRBD2,14,TGCAGTGCTAGAGGACTAGCGGATCACTACGAGCAGTACTTC,CSARGLADHYEQYF
TRBJ2-1,-,TRBV24-1,TRBD2,14,TGTGCCACCAGCGCCGGGACTAGCGTGGGCGAGCAGTTCTTC,CATSAGTSVGEQFF
TRBJ2-5,-,TRBV20-1,-,12,TGCAGTGCTAGAGAAGCTGCAGAGACCCAGTACTTC,CSAREAAETQYF
TRBJ1-1,few,TRBV29-1,-,13,TGCAGCGTTGGGCGGAGTGGGGGTCCTGAAGCTTTCTTT,CSVGRSGGPEAFF
TRBJ2-5,-,TRBV29-1,TRBD2,14,TGCAGCGCTCTGGGACGAGCGGGAGGAGAGACCCAGTACTTC,CSALGRAGGETQYF
TRBJ2-7,few,TRBV29-1,TRBD1,13,TGCAGCGTGACCGGGACAGGGAGATACGAGCAGTACTTC,CSVTGTGRYEQYF
TRBJ2-1,-,TRBV20-1,-,17,TGCAGTGCTAGGGGTTACCGGGACCTTACTTCCCCGATGGAGCGGTTCTTC,CSARGYRDLTSPMERFF
TRBJ2-1,-,TRBV6-5,-,13,TGTGCCAGCAGTGACTCCCGGTTAGGCGAGCAGTTCTTC,CASSDSRLGEQFF
TRBJ2-3,-,TRBV9,-,21,TGTGCCAGCACCCCGTGGGGCAGCTCATCACCGGGACTTGGGACCACAGATACGCAGTATTTT,CASTPWGSSSPGLGTTDTQYF
TRBJ2-7,-,TRBV12-3/TRBV12-4,-,14,TGTGCCAGCAGTTTTAACGCGGGGTCCTACGAGCAGTACTTC,CASSFNAGSYEQYF
TRBJ2-1,-,TRBV5-6,-,11,TGTGCCAGCAGGCAAGGGCGAGAGCAGTTCTTC,CASRQGREQFF
TRBJ2-7,few,TRBV5-1,-,14,TGCGCCAGCAGTCCCGGGACTCATCTTTCCGAGCAGTACTTC,CASSPGTHLSEQYF
TRBJ2-1,few,TRBV27,TRBD2,14,TGTGCCAGCAGTTTGGGACTAGCGGCCGATGAGCAGTTCTTC,CASSLGLAADEQFF
TRBJ2-1,-,TRBV7-2,TRBD2,15,TGTGCCAGCAATCTAGCGGGACCCTCCTACAATGAGCAGTTCTTC,CASNLAGPSYNEQFF
TRBJ2-3,-,TRBV20-1,TRBD2,12,TGCAGTGCTCTAAGCGGGAGGGATACGCAGTATTTT,CSALSGRDTQYF
TRBJ2-3,-,TRBV7-2,TRBD2,16,TGTGCCAGCAGCCCACTAGCGGCGTCTAGCACAGATACGCAGTATTTT,CASSPLAASSTDTQYF
TRBJ2-3,-,TRBV7-2,-,15,TGTGCCAGCAGCTTAGTACCACCCCCCACAGATACGCAGTATTTT,CASSLVPPPTDTQYF
TRBJ2-7,-,TRBV5-4,-,15,TGTGCCAGCAACTTGGGAGGACAGGTCTCCTACGAGCAGTACTTC,CASNLGGQVSYEQYF
TRBJ2-5,few,TRBV25-1,TRBD1,14,TGTGCCAGCAGTGTACGACAGGGACAAGAGACCCAGTACTTC,CASSVRQGQETQYF
TRBJ2-5,-,TRBV6-5,-,15,TGTGCCAGCAGTGACACAGGGATTCCACAAGAGACCCAGTACTTC,CASSDTGIPQETQYF
TRBJ2-7,-,TRBV2,-,14,TGTGCCAGCATGAAGGGGCCTTTACCCTACGAGCAGTACTTC,CASMKGPLPYEQYF
TRBJ1-4,-,TRBV20-1,-,13,TGCAGTGCTAGTAGTGGAGCTAATGAAAAACTGTTTTTT,CSASSGANEKLFF
TRBJ2-1,-,TRBV6-5,-,19,-,CASILGRNSLAGERNEQFF
TRBJ2-7,-,TRBV20-1,-,12,TGCAGTGCTTTGTTCTCCTACAATGAGCAGTACTTC,CSALFSYNEQYF
TRBJ2-6,-,TRBV7-2,-,18,TGTGCCAGCAGCTTAGGCTACAGGTTCGGGACCGGGGCCAACGTCCTGACTTTC,CASSLGYRFGTGANVLTF